This is a list of T cell receptor beta chains from one sample in a study of vaccination effects on CD4 cells after COVID-19. Profiling relied on immunoSEQ multiplex PCR, and the TCRdb table lists in-frame clones only, not all of them. The top ten clones hold 15% of a sample with 37,000 or so clones, 60% to 80% of them seen once. These TCRs' antigens remain unknown. The sample was CD4+ T cells from PBMCs cultured with HCoV-OC43 spike peptides, taken before COVID-19 vaccination. The source of these receptors is a human donor who received a COVID-19 vaccine. The CDR3 runs from the conserved cysteine through the conserved F or W. The order of the fields is clone size, D gene, J gene, V gene, CDR3 DNA, CDR3 protein. The D gene is left open where the match is weak. Some rows mark clone size as missing; the rest say once, few, many or name a class of expanded clone.

. | . | TRBJ1-2 | TRBV7-9 | TGTGCCAGCAGCTTAGCCGGACGGGCCTTTAAGTATGGCTACACCTTC | CASSLAGRAFKYGYTF
. | TRBD1 | TRBJ1-5 | TRBV10-1 | TGCGCCAGCCGCGGACAGGGAAGGAATCAGCCCCAGCATTTT | CASRGQGRNQPQHF
. | . | TRBJ1-1 | TRBV5-6 | TGTGCCAGCAGCCCGGACATCGGAAGGAACACTGAAGCTTTCTTT | CASSPDIGRNTEAFF
. | TRBD1 | TRBJ1-6 | TRBV18 | TGTGCCAGCTCACAGACAGGGGAGGATTCACCCCTCCACTTT | CASSQTGEDSPLHF
. | . | TRBJ2-7 | TRBV19 | TGTGCCAGTAGTCTAAGGGTCTCCTACGAGCAGTACTTC | CASSLRVSYEQYF
. | . | TRBJ1-2 | TRBV5-6 | TGTGCCAGCAGCTTGCTTCACGGTACCTATGGCTACACCTTC | CASSLLHGTYGYTF
. | . | TRBJ2-5 | TRBV5-8 | TGTGCCAGCAGCAGGGAGGCGGGACAAGAGACCCAGTACTTC | CASSREAGQETQYF
few | . | TRBJ1-1 | TRBV7-9 | TGTGCCAGCAGCCCGAGGGCTGTCACTGAAGCTTTCTTT | CASSPRAVTEAFF
. | TRBD1 | TRBJ2-7 | TRBV18 | TGTGCCAGCTCACGGGACAGGGAGGCCGCCTACGAGCAGTACTTC | CASSRDREAAYEQYF
. | . | TRBJ2-7 | TRBV6-5 | TGTGCCAGCATCCCCGCGGGTAGACTCCACGAGCAGTACTTC | CASIPAGRLHEQYF
few | . | TRBJ2-2 | TRBV5-1 | TGCGCCAGCAGCTGGGGGGGACAGACGAACACCGGGGAGCTGTTTTTT | CASSWGGQTNTGELFF
. | TRBD2 | TRBJ2-7 | TRBV27 | TGTGCCTCAGCCCCGCAGCGGGAGGTATACGAGCAGTACTTC | CASAPQREVYEQYF
. | . | TRBJ1-3 | TRBV18 | TGTGCCAGCTCACCATCAGTAGGGTCTGGAAACACCATATATTTT | CASSPSVGSGNTIYF
. | . | TRBJ1-1 | TRBV5-1 | TGCGCCAGCAGCTTGGAAGGGGTGAGCACTGAAGCTTTCTTT | CASSLEGVSTEAFF
. | TRBD1 | TRBJ1-1 | TRBV7-9 | TGTGCCAGCAGCCTCCCCGACAGGGTATCTGAAGCTTTCTTT | CASSLPDRVSEAFF
. | . | TRBJ1-1 | TRBV6-5 | TGTGCCAGCAGTTTTACAGGAACCTTGAACACTGAAGCTTTCTTT | CASSFTGTLNTEAFF
few | . | TRBJ1-6 | TRBV7-6 | TGTGCCAGCAGTTTCGAGACGGGTGGGAATTCACCCCTCCACTTT | CASSFETGGNSPLHF
. | TRBD1 | TRBJ1-2 | TRBV27 | TGTGCCAGCAGTTTATCGACAGGGAACTATGGCTACACCTTC | CASSLSTGNYGYTF
few | . | TRBJ2-5 | TRBV27 | TGTGCCAGCAGTCCATCCCTCGAGCCCCTACGTCAGACCCAGTACTTC | CASSPSLEPLRQTQYF
. | TRBD1 | TRBJ1-1 | TRBV5-4 | TGTGCCAGCAGCTGGACAGGGGGGGCTGAAGCTTTCTTT | CASSWTGGAEAFF
few | TRBD2 | TRBJ2-5 | TRBV5-4 | TGTGCCAGCAGGAGCGGGACTAGCCAAGAGACCCAGTACTTC | CASRSGTSQETQYF
few | TRBD2 | TRBJ2-3 | TRBV5-1 | TGCGCCAGCAGCTACTCCGGGACTAGTATCTCAGATACGCAGTATTTT | CASSYSGTSISDTQYF
. | . | TRBJ2-1 | TRBV10-3 | TGTGCCATCAGTGATGACCTTAGGGCTGAGCAGTTCTTC | CAISDDLRAEQFF
. | . | TRBJ2-1 | TRBV5-6 | TGTGCCAGCAGCTTGGGCGTCGGGCAGGCCATCTCTGAGCAGTTCTTC | CASSLGVGQAISEQFF
. | . | TRBJ2-5 | TRBV6-8 | TGTGCCAGCAGTTACCCTTTCCAGCCCCCGGCAGCGATCCAAGAGACCCAGTACTTC | CASSYPFQPPAAIQETQYF
. | . | TRBJ1-6 | TRBV27 | TGTGCCAGCAGATCTCATGAGGGACACCGACATTCACCCCTCCACTTT | CASRSHEGHRHSPLHF